This T cell receptor beta chain was recovered during a study of CD8 T cells in ankylosing spondylitis (dated 2017 in TCRdb). Broadly, across the study: T cell receptor beta repertoires were profiled in healthy donors and ankylosing spondylitis patients so that disease-linked TCR variants could be found. The whole study cohort included under 140 healthy donors and roughly 24 ankylosing spondylitis patients. Peripheral blood was sampled, and synovial fluid was additionally collected from ankylosing spondylitis patients. Broad study findings and their caveats: A TCR beta motif made up of several highly homologous amino acid variants appeared to be characteristic of blood from ankylosing spondylitis patients. Some motif variants had previously been reported in the synovial fluid and blood of reactive arthritis patients, which suggests shared mechanisms of disease initiation. In peripheral blood, the disease-linked clones were found at relatively low frequencies and had a CD8+ phenotype. The disease-linked clones were reported as significantly enriched in matched synovial fluid samples from ankylosing spondylitis patients.

This clonotype has more than one count but fewer than ten. No cognate antigen has been identified for it. The record has no base qualities; no much larger clone is one base away. TCRdb records Illumina HiSeq 2500 as the sequencer. Quantitative 5'-RACE with molecular barcodes was the method used to prepare the TCR beta libraries. The paper's data handling went like this. A new computational method based on a probabilistic model of VDJ rearrangement was used to identify disease-linked TCR variants. TCRdb passed the public sequencing reads through fastp at Q25 and MiXCR, retaining productive beta sequences. Entries that share a CDR3 protein sequence are merged under the most common genes and DNA. For this entry, the V and J calls and clone size follow TCRdb and not the study's own pipeline. This sample is represented by almost 250,000 distinct CDR3 sequences; over 30% of them were singletons. About 4.2% of the sample is taken by the ten largest.

Spanning cysteine to phenylalanine, the CDR3 consists of 13 amino acids. Of the read, only the CDR3 DNA is kept; its 39 bases are in frame from base 1. V drops 1 base and J drops 7 bases, leaving 11 bases in between. CDR1 SGHDT and CDR2 YYEEEE are derived from the germline V gene. The chain is made from TRBV5-6 and TRBJ2-5, with the D gene too uncertain to name. The origin of this receptor is a male donor with ankylosing spondylitis or in good health (not recorded which). Input material: blood, either unsorted or a sorted T cell fraction (not recorded which). The sequenced DNA is TGTGCCAGCAGCTTGAAAGGAGACGGGACCCAGTACTTC. This sequence encodes CASSLKGDGTQYF.